This T cell receptor (beta chain) was recorded in a study of blood T cells in healthy people across ages. Sample-barcoded 5' priming and a J-beta primer mix drove a second PCR of roughly 6 to 12 cycles. TCRdb redid the calling of the 5' RACE reads with MiXCR, one entry per CDR3 protein. The repertoire includes about 1.4 million distinct CDR3 sequences, approximately 59% of them detected once, and over 5.5% sits in the top ten. This CDR3 region has 15 residues. Germline loops: CDR1 MGHRA, CDR2 YSYEKL. The V and J ends lost 0 bases and 5 bases, in that order; junction bases with no gene match: 3. The receptor was isolated from a man younger than 35 in good health. Input material: blood. This sequence joins TRBV4-1 and TRBJ2-3; 9 positions match TRBD2. The chain's CDR3 is CASSQEERGEDTQYF. CDR3 nucleotides: TGCGCCAGCAGCCAAGAGGAGCGGGGGGAAGATACGCAGTATTTT.